This TCR beta chain was documented in a study of shared clonotypes between healthy human individuals. General observations from the study: Across a handful of donors, naive CD4 shared 5% to 6%, naive CD8 under 4%, memory CD4 more than 2%, memory CD8 about 0.38%.

The CDR3 spans 15 residues. Trimming stripped 3 bases from V and 7 bases from J, with 16 bases between. Per the germline V gene, CDR1 is KGHSH and CDR2 is LQKENI. This table comes from immunoSEQ multiplex PCR, and its TCRdb copy is limited to in-frame clones, with some not included. Altogether roughly 1.4 million clones are present, about 98.5% being singletons, with the ten largest covering 0.36%. With respect to this clone: Its antigen is currently unknown.

V and J are TRBV18 and TRBJ1-5, with a tentative D call TRBD1 (6 bases). Sequenced input: naive CD4+ T cells sorted from blood. Regarding subset: CD45RA+ positively selected. The sequence was obtained from a man in his thirties or forties in good health. The CDR3 region has the DNA TGTGCCAGCTCACCGGGGGGCTCTTTTCACCAGCCCCAGCATTTT. It codes for CASSPGGSFHQPQHF.